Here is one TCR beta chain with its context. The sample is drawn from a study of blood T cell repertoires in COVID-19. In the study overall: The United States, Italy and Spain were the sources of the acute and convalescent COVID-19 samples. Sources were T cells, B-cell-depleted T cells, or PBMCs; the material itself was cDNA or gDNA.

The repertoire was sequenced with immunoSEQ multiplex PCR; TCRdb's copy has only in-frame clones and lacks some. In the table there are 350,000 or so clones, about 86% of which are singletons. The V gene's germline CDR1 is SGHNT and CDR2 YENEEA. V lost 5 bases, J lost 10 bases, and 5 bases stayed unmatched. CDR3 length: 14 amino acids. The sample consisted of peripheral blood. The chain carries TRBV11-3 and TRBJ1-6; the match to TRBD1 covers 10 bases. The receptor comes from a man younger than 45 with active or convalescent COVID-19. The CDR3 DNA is TGTGCCAGCAGCCTGACAGGGGGCGTCTCACCCCTCCACTTT. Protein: CASSLTGGVSPLHF.